The T cell receptor (beta chain) described here comes from a study of T cell responses to AZD1222 COVID-19 vaccine (dated by TCRdb to 2020 to 2023). About the investigation overall: TCR sequencing was performed for 230 to 250 trial participants, of whom about 210 were given two doses of AZD1222 and about 25 were given two doses of MenACWY control vaccine. Trial participants were enrolled by age into subgroups of 18-55, 56-69 and 70-plus years, and approximately 150, 30 and 60 TCR-sequenced participants, respectively, were included in these subgroups.

The investigation overall reported the following: Because no day 14 peak-response samples were available, the repertoires could be characterized only after the peak T cell response. Only five or six AZD1222 recipients were SARS-CoV-2 seropositive at baseline, limiting conclusions about previously exposed vaccinees. The vaccine-associated CD4 TCRs covered the entire spike protein, and the dominant responses fell in regions 160-218 and 743-854. Participants were mostly white British and included more females than males, and it was suggested by the authors that clonal diversity may have been underestimated. The 56-69-year group was small, and its depth increase did not reach significance, likely because of low power. Nearly half of unique spike-specific TCRs reportedly recognized epitopes outside regions mutated in the B.1.351 and B.1.1.7 variants. After two AZD1222 doses, both the breadth and the depth of spike-specific TCRs were significantly higher than at day 0 and than in MenACWY recipients.

The CDR3, cysteine through phenylalanine, is 14 amino acids long. Here the CDR3 DNA is all that survives: 42 bases in frame from base 1. Reading the germline V gene gives CDR1 KGHDR and CDR2 SFDVKD. Cut back by 3 bases and 9 bases, the V and J ends lie 14 bases apart. The CDR3 regions of human TCRbeta chains were subjected to immunosequencing. As for the authors' bioinformatics: TCRs in the repertoires were matched against a reference library of SARS-CoV-2-specific TCRs that had been generated with the MIRA antigen-specificity platform. Breadth was defined as the fraction of unique TCRs that were SARS-CoV-2-associated. Depth was defined as the fraction of total T cells that were SARS-CoV-2-associated. Using the MIRA data, each spike-specific TCR was mapped to the spike region that the TCR reacts to and placed in a CD4 or CD8 class. Log10-transformed breadth and depth values were compared by one-way ANOVA with Sidak's multiple comparisons tests. This is the immuneACCESS table as TCRdb keeps it, with only in-frame sequences that have V and J called. A part of the clones is gone; compared with another copy, unresolved V genes explain less than half, and the rest is unexplained. V and J calls and clone size are given by that table; D and trimming were obtained from the DNA. The table for this sample lists 130,000 to 150,000 clones; approximately 85% of them were counted only once. Of the sample, under 5.5% is held by the ten largest clones.

Regarding this clone: Its antigen remains unidentified. One base away there is no much larger clone; base qualities are not given.

The time point label on this specimen signifies: about 28 days (+/-7) after the second vaccine dose. According to the study, the label for this sample's treatment or condition signals: meningococcal conjugate vaccine given as trial control. The vaccinee samples were drawn from two UK trials, COV001 and COV002, one of which was a single-blind randomized controlled phase 2/3 trial testing AZD1222 (ChAdOx1 nCoV-19) in healthy adults. For TCRbeta chain sequencing, PBMC samples from trial participants were taken at day 0 and at day 28 after the second dose. Recombination connected TRBV24-1 to TRBJ1-5; TRBD1 is a possible D gene, resting on 5 matching bases. The TCR comes from an adult who received the MenACWY meningococcal vaccine as a control. This sample comprised peripheral blood, obtained 28 days after the second dose of the MenACWY control vaccine. The CDR3 region: CATSDPAGRGPQHF. The nucleotides are TGTGCCACCAGTGATCCGGCGGGACGGGGGCCCCAGCATTTT.